Shown below are 27 T cell receptor beta chains from a single sample sequenced in a study of T cells in Graves' hyperthyroidism and ophthalmopathy. Using RNA transcripts as the source, TCR beta CDR3 regions were amplified. RT-PCR in the first round (using the HTBI primer set) targeted the TCR CDR3. TCRdb processed the multiplex PCR reads anew with MiXCR; each CDR3 protein has one entry. This table has about 570,000 distinct CDR3 sequences, about 15% appearing once. Sequencing was performed on blood. These receptor sequences come from a woman in her thirties or forties with Graves' hyperthyroidism.

The gene calls are TRBV4-1 and TRBJ2-3; TRBD1 agrees at 12 bases. The CDR3 extends over 17 amino acids. CDR1 and CDR2 from the germline V gene are MGHRA and YSYEKL. V shed 0 bases and J 5 bases; nucleotides not matched to a gene: 6. The CDR3 region has the DNA TGCGCCAGCAGCCAAGATCCCGGGACAGGGGGCGAAGATACGCAGTATTTT. Its translation is CASSQDPGTGGEDTQYF.

The chain recombines TRBV11-2 with TRBJ2-2, with 10 bases fitting TRBD2. CDR3 length equals 16 residues. The germline gives CDR1 SGHAT, CDR2 FQNNGV. J lost 5 bases, V lost 5 bases, and 8 bases had no gene match. The DNA of the CDR3 is TGTGCCAGCAGCGAGACTAGCGGGCGAACAACCGGGGAGCTGTTTTTT. It encodes CASSETSGRTTGELFF.

This chain uses TRBV12-3 or TRBV12-4 with TRBJ2-7; D might be TRBD2 (6 bases). There are 12 residues in the CDR3. The V gene lost 7 bases and the J gene lost 9 bases, with 16 bases spanning the gap. The CDR3 nucleotides read TGTGCCAGCACCGTGGGACTTCAGGGGCAGTACTTC. Protein sequence: CASTVGLQGQYF.

This clonotype was seen repeatedly, ten times or more. The chain joins TRBV2 to TRBJ2-1; TRBD1 agrees at 8 bases. The CDR3 is 15 amino acids. Germline CDR1 and CDR2: SNHLY and FYNNEI. Trimming at V came to 6 bases and at J to 5 bases, leaving 9 bases not matched to a gene. The DNA of the CDR3 is TGTGCCAGCAGGCAAGGACAGGGCGGAGACAATGAGCAGTTCTTC. Protein product: CASRQGQGGDNEQFF.

This clonotype showed up just a few times. This chain links TRBV3-1 with TRBJ2-2; 11 bases match TRBD2. The CDR3 loop spans 18 amino acids. After removal of 0 bases from V and 0 bases from J, the junction contained 3 bases not matched to a gene. Germline V gene data show CDR1 as LGHDT and CDR2 as YNNKEL (reference sequence). Here the CDR3 DNA reads TGTGCCAGCAGCCAAGAGGGGACTAGCGGACCGAACACCGGGGAGCTGTTTTTT. It is translated as CASSQEGTSGPNTGELFF. Looking up the rest from reference TRBV3-1 and TRBJ2-2 gives the full variable domain: DTAVSQTPKYLVTQMGNDKSIKCEQNLGHDTMYWYKQDSKKFLKIMFSYNNKELIINETVPNRFSPKSPDKAHLNLHINSLELGDSAVYFCASSQEGTSGPNTGELFFGEGSRLTVL.

This clonotype was picked up many times. A read error may produce the germline difference seen at one junction end. V usage is TRBV7-7 and J usage is TRBJ2-2; the D gene is possibly TRBD2 (5 bases). The CDR3 has 14 amino acids. Germline CDR1 is SSHAT and CDR2 is FNYEAQ (reference sequence). DNA of the CDR3: TGTGCTAGCAGCTTAGCGATATCCACCGGGGAGCTGTTTTTT. Translating gives CASSLAISTGELFF.

On this clonotype: A much more abundant neighbour one base away suggests this may be a read error. This rearrangement joins TRBV7-8 to TRBJ2-1; TRBD1 agrees at 9 bases. TRBJ2-7 explains the end of the DNA better; the J call may be wrong. This CDR3 is 19 amino acids long. The germline V gene has CDR1 SGHVS and CDR2 FQNEAQ. For the CDR3, the DNA is TGTGCCAGCAGCTTAGCGCGGACAGGGGAAAGGAGCTCCTACAATGAGCAGTACTTC. Protein sequence: CASSLARTGERSSYNEQYF.

This clonotype has more than one count but fewer than ten. J is TRBJ2-7 and V is TRBV3-1, with 11 bases matching TRBD1. CDR3 length equals 15 residues. Germline CDR1 reads LGHDT; CDR2 reads YNNKEL (reference sequence). The V and J ends lost 4 bases and 5 bases, in that order; junction bases with no gene match: 7. This CDR3 is CASSPGQGALNEQYF. CDR3 in DNA: TGTGCCAGCAGCCCCGGACAGGGGGCCTTGAACGAGCAGTACTTC.

This clonotype was observed many times. This chain connects TRBV27 to TRBJ2-3; 8 bases align to TRBD2. V shed 3 bases, J shed 3 bases, and the junction held 8 bases outside the gene matches. CDR1 MNHEY and CDR2 SMNVEV come from the germline V gene (reference sequence). The CDR3 is made up of 16 amino acids. The CDR3 sequence is CASSLFSGIGTDTQYF. As DNA, the CDR3 is TGTGCCAGCAGTTTGTTTAGCGGGATTGGGACAGATACGCAGTATTTT.

This clonotype was seen at least ten times. The gene calls are TRBV27 and TRBJ2-3, with TRBD2 as a possible D gene (6 bases). The V and J ends lost 5 bases and 5 bases respectively, with 20 bases between them. The CDR3 is made up of 16 amino acids. The germline V gene has CDR1 MNHEY and CDR2 SMNVEV (reference sequence). Here the CDR3 DNA reads TGTGCCAGCAGTCCCCGCTCCGGCAGGGAGGTAGATACGCAGTATTTT. This codes for CASSPRSGREVDTQYF.

The gene calls are TRBV7-8 and TRBJ2-3, with TRBD2 matching 9 bases. This CDR3 has 19 amino acids. The germline V gene has CDR1 SGHVS and CDR2 FQNEAQ. The ends lost 5 bases at V and 0 bases at J; junction bases unmatched: 15. CDR3 in DNA: TGTGCCAGCAGCCCGAATTATCATGGGCTAGCGGGGAGCACAGATACGCAGTATTTT. Amino acids: CASSPNYHGLAGSTDTQYF.

This clonotype has a count of ten or more. J is TRBJ1-4 and V is TRBV18; a possible D gene is TRBD1 (6 bases). The germline V and J ends were trimmed by 3 bases and 7 bases, with 18 bases remaining between them. The germline CDR1 and CDR2 sequences are KGHSH and LQKENI. The CDR3 covers 16 residues. CDR3 residues: CASSPFGGRRGEKLFF. In nucleotides, the CDR3 is TGTGCCAGCTCACCCTTTGGGGGGCGCAGGGGTGAAAAACTGTTTTTT.

This clonotype came up a few times. The CDR3 loop reads CASSQQRLASDTQYF. DNA of the CDR3: TGTGCCAGCAGCCAACAAAGACTAGCATCAGATACGCAGTATTTT. The J gene is TRBJ2-3, the V gene TRBV7-2; 7 bases match TRBD2. Germline V gene sequence: CDR1 SGHTA, CDR2 FQGNSA. V dropped 5 bases and J dropped 4; count of bases not matched to a gene: 9. This CDR3 is 15 amino acids long.

This clonotype has at least ten counts. This rearrangement joins TRBV6-1 to TRBJ1-1; no reliable D call. Between the trimmed V and J ends, which lost 6 bases and 6 bases, there was a span of 17 bases. The CDR3 spans 14 residues. Germline V gene data show CDR1 as MNHNS and CDR2 as SASEGT. The CDR3 reads CASSTGVVSPEAFF. In DNA, the CDR3 is TGTGCCAGCAGCACCGGAGTAGTTTCTCCTGAAGCTTTCTTT.

The table lists this clonotype with a few counts. The chain employs TRBV11-2 and TRBJ2-5, with D possibly TRBD1 on 7 matching bases. The CDR3 length is 17 residues. CDR1 SGHAT and CDR2 FQNNGV come from the germline V gene. Trimming removed 1 base from V and 1 base from J, with 16 bases in between. The chain's CDR3 is CASSLGWGQGGQETQYF. The CDR3 DNA reads as TGTGCCAGCAGCTTAGGTTGGGGGCAGGGGGGCCAAGAGACCCAGTACTTC.

The table lists this clonotype with a few counts. The V call is TRBV20-1, the J call TRBJ2-1, with D possibly TRBD2 on 5 matching bases. The germline V gene encodes CDR1 DFQATT and CDR2 SNEGSKA (reference sequence). This CDR3 has 11 amino acids. Trimming took 8 bases from V and 12 from J, leaving 17 bases between them. The chain's CDR3 is CSSTKGDGQFF. In DNA, the CDR3 is TGCAGTTCAACCAAGGGAGATGGGCAGTTCTTC.

The chain employs TRBV6-2 or TRBV6-3 and TRBJ1-1; D is undetermined. The V end lost 4 bases, the J end lost 2 bases, and 8 bases lay between the germline ends. Germline CDR1 and CDR2: MNHEY and SVGEGT. The CDR3 consists of 13 residues. The CDR3 reads CASSSLSNTEAFF. CDR3 DNA: TGTGCCAGCAGTTCCTTATCTAACACTGAAGCTTTCTTT.

This clonotype was seen ten or more times. The CDR3 reads CAISEASGSSSLIKETQYF. The CDR3, as DNA: TGTGCCATCAGTGAAGCATCAGGGTCCTCCTCTCTCATCAAAGAGACCCAGTACTTC. The gene calls are TRBV10-3 and TRBJ2-5, with D perhaps TRBD1 (5 bases). The CDR3 extends over 19 amino acids. Trimming shortened V by 3 bases and J by 3 bases, and 26 bases separated the two germline ends. Per the germline V gene, CDR1 is ENHRY and CDR2 is SYGVKD.

This clonotype was detected many times. The rearrangement joins TRBV5-1 to TRBJ1-2, with 7 bases that match TRBD1. CDR1 is SGHRS, CDR2 YFSETQ, per germline. The CDR3 sequence is 14 residues long. The J segment lost 6 bases and the V segment lost 0 bases, leaving 5 bases of the junction unmatched. Written as DNA, the CDR3 is TGCGCCAGCAGCTTGGCCCGAACAGGGGATGGCTACACCTTC. It translates to CASSLARTGDGYTF.

The chain combines TRBV20-1 with TRBJ2-1; D not resolved. Germline values: CDR1 DFQATT, CDR2 SNEGSKA (reference sequence). The ends were cut back, 3 bases at V and 5 bases at J, with 14 bases in the middle. CDR3 length equals 14 residues. For the CDR3, the DNA is TGCAGTGCTAGTTTAGTGTTTTCTAACAATGAGCAGTTCTTC. This gives the protein CSASLVFSNNEQFF.

The V call is TRBV20-1, the J call TRBJ2-3, with D perhaps TRBD2 (6 bases). There are 15 residues in the CDR3. CDR1 and CDR2 from the germline V gene are DFQATT and SNEGSKA (reference sequence). V was cut by 0 bases and J by 2 bases, with 12 bases left in between. The CDR3 sequence is CSARDLGGNTDTQYF. CDR3 DNA: TGCAGTGCTAGAGATCTGGGGGGAAACACAGATACGCAGTATTTT.

This clonotype was counted only a few times. The rearrangement uses TRBV28 and TRBJ2-7, with TRBD1 matching 9 bases. Germline V gives CDR1 MDHEN, CDR2 SYDVKM. The CDR3 is made up of 16 amino acids. Trimming took 2 bases from V and 6 from J; bases not matched to a gene: 11. CDR3 nucleotide sequence: TGTGCCAGCAGTTTAGATGCATGGCAGGGACAGGGCGAGCAGTACTTC. Amino acid sequence: CASSLDAWQGQGEQYF. Drawing the rest from reference TRBV28 and TRBJ2-7, the complete variable domain is DVKVTQSSRYLVKRTGEKVFLECVQDMDHENMFWYRQDPGLGLRLIYFSYDVKMKEKGDIPEGYSVSREKKERFSLILESASTNQTSMYLCASSLDAWQGQGEQYFGPGTRLTVT.

The table lists this clonotype with many counts. The chain combines TRBV12-3 or TRBV12-4 with TRBJ2-3, with 13 bases identical to TRBD2. The CDR3 loop spans 16 amino acids. The junction had 3 bases not matched to a gene; V was cut back by 3 bases and J by 3 bases. As DNA, the CDR3 is TGTGCCAGCAGTTTCCGGACTAGCGGGAGTACAGATACGCAGTATTTT. This codes for CASSFRTSGSTDTQYF.

This clonotype was observed a few times. The chain uses TRBV5-1 and TRBJ2-2; D is ambiguous. The CDR3 runs to 14 residues. CDR1 and CDR2 from the germline V gene are SGHRS and YFSETQ. V gave up 4 bases and J gave up 1 base, with 8 bases separating them. The chain's CDR3 is CASSPAMNTGELFF. The CDR3, as DNA: TGCGCCAGCAGCCCGGCTATGAACACCGGGGAGCTGTTTTTT.

This clonotype was seen at least ten times. The chain combines TRBV28 with TRBJ2-5; D may correspond to TRBD1 or TRBD2 (6 bases each). This CDR3 comprises 16 residues. Deletions cut 4 bases from V and 1 base from J, with 16 bases between. The germline V gene has CDR1 MDHEN and CDR2 SYDVKM. The CDR3 protein is CASSWGASPFQETQYF. The CDR3 DNA reads TGTGCCAGCAGTTGGGGGGCCAGTCCATTCCAAGAGACCCAGTACTTC.

This clonotype showed up many times. The chain employs TRBV20-1 and TRBJ2-7; 9 positions agree with TRBD1. Germline values: CDR1 DFQATT, CDR2 SNEGSKA (reference sequence). The CDR3 is 16 amino acids. With 5 bases clipped from V and 7 bases from J, the junction kept 18 bases outside the gene matches. CDR3 DNA: TGCAGTGCTTGGACAGGGGTTAGCGGACGGATTGGGGAGCAGTACTTC. This codes for CSAWTGVSGRIGEQYF.

The sample holds many counts of this clonotype. The chain has TRBV7-3 and TRBJ2-2; 7 positions match TRBD2. The ends lost 6 bases at V and 3 bases at J; junction bases unmatched: 16. Germline values: CDR1 SGHTA, CDR2 FQGTGA. CDR3 length equals 18 residues. CDR3 DNA: TGTGCCAGCAGACCCGGGGGGTTTGGGGCCCCGGACACCGGGGAGCTGTTTTTT. It specifies CASRPGGFGAPDTGELFF.